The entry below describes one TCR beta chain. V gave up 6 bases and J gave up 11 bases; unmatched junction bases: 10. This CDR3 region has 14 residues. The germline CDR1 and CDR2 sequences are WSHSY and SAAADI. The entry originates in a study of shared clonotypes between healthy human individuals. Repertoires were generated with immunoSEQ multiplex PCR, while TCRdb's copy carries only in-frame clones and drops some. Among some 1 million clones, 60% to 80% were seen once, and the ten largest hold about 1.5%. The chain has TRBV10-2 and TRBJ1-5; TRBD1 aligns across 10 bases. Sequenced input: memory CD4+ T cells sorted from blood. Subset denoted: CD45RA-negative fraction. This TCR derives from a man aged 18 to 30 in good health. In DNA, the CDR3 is TGCGCCAGCAGGGACGTAGACAGGGGGCTCACCCAGCATTTT. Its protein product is CASRDVDRGLTQHF.